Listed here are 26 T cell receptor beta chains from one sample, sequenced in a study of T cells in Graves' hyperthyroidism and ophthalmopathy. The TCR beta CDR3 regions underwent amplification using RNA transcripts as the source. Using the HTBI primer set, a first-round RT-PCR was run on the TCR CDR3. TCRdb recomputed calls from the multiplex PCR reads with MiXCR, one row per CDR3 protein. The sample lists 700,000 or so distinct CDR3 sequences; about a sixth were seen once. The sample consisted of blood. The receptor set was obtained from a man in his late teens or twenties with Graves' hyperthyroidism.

The CDR3, as DNA: TGCAGTGCTAGAGATCCACTAGCGGGACCCTACGAGCAGTACTTC. Protein sequence: CSARDPLAGPYEQYF. The rearrangement uses TRBV20-1 and TRBJ2-7; 10 bases line up with TRBD2. V was pared by 0 bases and J by 2 bases, with 4 bases of the junction left unmatched. CDR3 length: 15 residues. Germline V gene data show CDR1 as DFQATT and CDR2 as SNEGSKA (reference sequence).

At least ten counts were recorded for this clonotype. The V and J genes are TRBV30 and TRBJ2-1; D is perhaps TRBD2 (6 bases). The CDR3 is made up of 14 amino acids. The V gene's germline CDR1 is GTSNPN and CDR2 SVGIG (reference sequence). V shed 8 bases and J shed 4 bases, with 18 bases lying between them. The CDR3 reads CARSPDSGYNEQFF. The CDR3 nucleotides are TGTGCCCGGTCCCCGGATAGCGGTTACAATGAGCAGTTCTTC.

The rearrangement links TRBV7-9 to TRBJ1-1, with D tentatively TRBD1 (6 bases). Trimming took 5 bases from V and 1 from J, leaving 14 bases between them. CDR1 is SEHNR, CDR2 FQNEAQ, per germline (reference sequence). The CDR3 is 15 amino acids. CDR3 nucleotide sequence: TGTGCCAGCAGCCCCCGGACAGCCGCGAACACTGAAGCTTTCTTT. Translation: CASSPRTAANTEAFF.

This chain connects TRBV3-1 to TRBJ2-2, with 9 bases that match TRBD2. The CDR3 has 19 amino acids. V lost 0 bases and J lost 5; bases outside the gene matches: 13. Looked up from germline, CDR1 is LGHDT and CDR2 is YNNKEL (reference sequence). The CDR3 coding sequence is TGTGCCAGCAGCCAAGATCTTAAGGAGACTAGCGGACCTACCGGGGAGCTGTTTTTT. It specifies CASSQDLKETSGPTGELFF.

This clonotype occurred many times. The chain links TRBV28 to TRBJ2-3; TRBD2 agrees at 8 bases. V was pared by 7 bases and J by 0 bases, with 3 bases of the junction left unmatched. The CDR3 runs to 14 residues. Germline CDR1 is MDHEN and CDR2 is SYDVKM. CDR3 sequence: CASKLAVSTDTQYF. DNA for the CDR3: TGTGCCAGCAAACTAGCGGTTAGCACAGATACGCAGTATTTT. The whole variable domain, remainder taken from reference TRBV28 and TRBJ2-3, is DVKVTQSSRYLVKRTGEKVFLECVQDMDHENMFWYRQDPGLGLRLIYFSYDVKMKEKGDIPEGYSVSREKKERFSLILESASTNQTSMYLCASKLAVSTDTQYFGPGTRLTVL.

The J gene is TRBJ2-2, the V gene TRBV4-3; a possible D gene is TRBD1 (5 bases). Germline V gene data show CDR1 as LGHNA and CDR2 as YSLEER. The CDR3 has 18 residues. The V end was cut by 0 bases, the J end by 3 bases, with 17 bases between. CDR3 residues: CASSQETLGQGYTGELFF. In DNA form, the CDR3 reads TGCGCCAGCAGCCAAGAAACGTTAGGGCAGGGATACACCGGGGAGCTGTTTTTT.

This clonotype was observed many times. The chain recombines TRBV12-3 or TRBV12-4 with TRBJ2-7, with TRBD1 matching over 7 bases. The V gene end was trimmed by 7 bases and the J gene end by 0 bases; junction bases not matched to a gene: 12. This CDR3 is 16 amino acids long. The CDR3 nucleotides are TGTGCCAGCACCATGACGGACAGGAGGAGCTCCTACGAGCAGTACTTC. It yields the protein CASTMTDRRSSYEQYF.

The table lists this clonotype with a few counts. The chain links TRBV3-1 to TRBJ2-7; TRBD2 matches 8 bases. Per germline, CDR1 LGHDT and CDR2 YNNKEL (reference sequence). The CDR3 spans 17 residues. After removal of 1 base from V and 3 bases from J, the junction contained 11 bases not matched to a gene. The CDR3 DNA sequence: TGTGCCAGCAGCCAAGGATGGCGGGAGGTTTCCCACTACGAGCAGTACTTC. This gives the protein CASSQGWREVSHYEQYF.

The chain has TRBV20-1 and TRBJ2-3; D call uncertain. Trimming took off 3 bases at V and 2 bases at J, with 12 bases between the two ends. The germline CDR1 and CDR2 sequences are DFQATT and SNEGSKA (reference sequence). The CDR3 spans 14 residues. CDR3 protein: CSASDRKPTDTQYF. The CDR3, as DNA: TGCAGTGCTAGTGACCGGAAGCCCACAGATACGCAGTATTTT.

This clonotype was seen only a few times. The CDR3: CASSHIGQGADSPLHF. CDR3 DNA sequence: TGTGCCAGCAGCCATATCGGACAGGGGGCGGATTCACCCCTCCACTTT. The genes are TRBV3-1 and TRBJ1-6; 11 bases align to TRBD1. The CDR3 loop spans 16 amino acids. Germline V gene sequence: CDR1 LGHDT, CDR2 YNNKEL (reference sequence). With 3 bases clipped from V and 8 bases from J, the junction kept 6 bases outside the gene matches.

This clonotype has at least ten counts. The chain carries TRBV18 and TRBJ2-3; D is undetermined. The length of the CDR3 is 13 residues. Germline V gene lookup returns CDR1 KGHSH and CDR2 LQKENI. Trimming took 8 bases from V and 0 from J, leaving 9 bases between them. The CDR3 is CASSAGSTDTQYF. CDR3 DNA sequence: TGTGCCAGCAGCGCCGGGAGCACAGATACGCAGTATTTT.

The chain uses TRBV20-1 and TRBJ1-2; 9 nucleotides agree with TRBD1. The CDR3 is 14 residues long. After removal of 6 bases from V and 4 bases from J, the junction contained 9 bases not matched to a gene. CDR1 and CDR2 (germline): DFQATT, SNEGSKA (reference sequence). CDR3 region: CSARPGQGSYGYTF. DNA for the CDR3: TGCAGTGCCCGACCGGGACAGGGTAGCTATGGCTACACCTTC.

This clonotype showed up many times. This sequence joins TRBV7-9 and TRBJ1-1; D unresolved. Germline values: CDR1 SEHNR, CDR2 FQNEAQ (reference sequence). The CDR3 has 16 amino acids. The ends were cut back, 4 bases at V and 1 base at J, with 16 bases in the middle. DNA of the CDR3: TGTGCCAGCAGCTCCCCAGCGGACGGGCAGAACACTGAAGCTTTCTTT. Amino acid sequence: CASSSPADGQNTEAFF.

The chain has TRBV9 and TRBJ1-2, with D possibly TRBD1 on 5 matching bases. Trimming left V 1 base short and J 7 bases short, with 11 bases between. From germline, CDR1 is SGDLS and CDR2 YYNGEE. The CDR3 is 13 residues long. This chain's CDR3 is CASSVKGRGGYTF. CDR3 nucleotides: TGTGCCAGCAGCGTAAAGGGGCGTGGTGGCTACACCTTC. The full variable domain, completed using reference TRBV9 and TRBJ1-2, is DSGVTQTPKHLITATGQRVTLRCSPRSGDLSVYWYQQSLDQGLQFLIQYYNGEERAKGNILERFSAQQFPDLHSELNLSSLELGDSALYFCASSVKGRGGYTFGSGTRLTVV.

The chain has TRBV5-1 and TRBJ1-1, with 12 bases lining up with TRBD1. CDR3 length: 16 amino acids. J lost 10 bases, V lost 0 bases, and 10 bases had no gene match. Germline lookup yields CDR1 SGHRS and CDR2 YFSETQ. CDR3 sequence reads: CASSLGRDRGLRGAFF. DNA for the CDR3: TGCGCCAGCAGCTTGGGTCGGGACAGGGGGCTCCGAGGAGCTTTCTTT. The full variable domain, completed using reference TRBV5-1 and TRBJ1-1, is KAGVTQTPRYLIKTRGQQVTLSCSPISGHRSVSWYQQTPGQGLQFLFEYFSETQRNKGNFPGRFSGRQFSNSRSEMNVSTLELGDSALYLCASSLGRDRGLRGAFFGQGTRLTVV.

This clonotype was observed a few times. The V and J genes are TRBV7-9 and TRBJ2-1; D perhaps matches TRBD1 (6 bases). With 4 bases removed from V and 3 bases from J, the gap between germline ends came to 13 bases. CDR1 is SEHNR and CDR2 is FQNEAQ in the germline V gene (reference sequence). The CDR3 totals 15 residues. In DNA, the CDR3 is TGTGCCAGCAGCTCCCGACAGGAGCTCTACAATGAGCAGTTCTTC. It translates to CASSSRQELYNEQFF.

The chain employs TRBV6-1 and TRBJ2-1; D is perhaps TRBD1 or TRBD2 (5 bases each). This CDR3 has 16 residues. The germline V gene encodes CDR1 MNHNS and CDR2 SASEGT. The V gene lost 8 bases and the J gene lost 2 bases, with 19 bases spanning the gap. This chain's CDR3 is CASGAEGYLTYNEQFF. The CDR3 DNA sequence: TGTGCCAGCGGCGCTGAGGGGTATCTAACCTACAATGAGCAGTTCTTC.

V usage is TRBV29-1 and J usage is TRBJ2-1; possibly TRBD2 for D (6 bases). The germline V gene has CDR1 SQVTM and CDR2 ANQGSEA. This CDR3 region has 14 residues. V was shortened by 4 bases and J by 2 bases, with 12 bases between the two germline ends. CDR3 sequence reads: CSVVRLDPYNEQFF. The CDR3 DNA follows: TGCAGCGTTGTTAGACTAGATCCCTACAATGAGCAGTTCTTC.

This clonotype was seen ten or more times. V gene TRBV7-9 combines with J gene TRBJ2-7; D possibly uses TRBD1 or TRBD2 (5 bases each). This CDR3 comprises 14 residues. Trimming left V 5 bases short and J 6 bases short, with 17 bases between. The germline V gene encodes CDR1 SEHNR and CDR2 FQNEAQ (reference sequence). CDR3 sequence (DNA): TGTGCCAGCAGCCCCTCCGGGACCCCGACCGAGCAGTACTTC. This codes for CASSPSGTPTEQYF. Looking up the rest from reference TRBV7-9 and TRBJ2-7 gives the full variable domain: DTGVSQNPRHKITKRGQNVTFRCDPISEHNRLYWYRQTLGQGPEFLTYFQNEAQLEKSRLLSDRFSAERPKGSFSTLEIQRTEQGDSAMYLCASSPSGTPTEQYFGPGTRLTVT.

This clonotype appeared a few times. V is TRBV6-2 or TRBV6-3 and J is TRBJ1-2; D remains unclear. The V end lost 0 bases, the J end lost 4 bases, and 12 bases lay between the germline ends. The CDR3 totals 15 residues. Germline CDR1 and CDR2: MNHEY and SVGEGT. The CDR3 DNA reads TGTGCCAGCAGTTACTCCGGTACGGATGCCTATGGCTACACCTTC. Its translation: CASSYSGTDAYGYTF.

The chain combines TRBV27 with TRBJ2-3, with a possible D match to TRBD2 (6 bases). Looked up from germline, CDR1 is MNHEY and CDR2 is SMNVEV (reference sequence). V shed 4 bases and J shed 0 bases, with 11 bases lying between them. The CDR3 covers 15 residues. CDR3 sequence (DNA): TGTGCCAGCAGTTCGGGACTCCCGAGCACAGATACGCAGTATTTT. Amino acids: CASSSGLPSTDTQYF.

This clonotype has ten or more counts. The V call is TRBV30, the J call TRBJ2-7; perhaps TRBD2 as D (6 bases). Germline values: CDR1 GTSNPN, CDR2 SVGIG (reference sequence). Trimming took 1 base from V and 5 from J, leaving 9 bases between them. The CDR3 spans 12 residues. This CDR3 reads CAWSGRADEQYF. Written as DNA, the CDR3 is TGTGCCTGGAGTGGGAGGGCCGACGAGCAGTACTTC.

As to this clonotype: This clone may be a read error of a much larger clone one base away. CDR3 DNA: TGTGCCAGCAGCGATATTGGACTAGCGGGAGGCGAGCAGTTCTTC. Amino acids: CASSDIGLAGGEQFF. V is TRBV28 and J is TRBJ2-1; 14 nucleotides line up with TRBD2. V shed 6 bases and J 10 bases; nucleotides not matched to a gene: 8. The CDR3 contains 15 residues. Germline values: CDR1 MDHEN, CDR2 SYDVKM.

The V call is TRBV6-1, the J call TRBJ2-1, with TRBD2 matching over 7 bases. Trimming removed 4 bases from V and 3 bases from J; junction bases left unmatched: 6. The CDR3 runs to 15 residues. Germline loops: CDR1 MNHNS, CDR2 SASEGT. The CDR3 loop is CASSGGGRHYNEQFF. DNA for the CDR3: TGTGCCAGCAGTGGGGGGGGGAGGCACTACAATGAGCAGTTCTTC.

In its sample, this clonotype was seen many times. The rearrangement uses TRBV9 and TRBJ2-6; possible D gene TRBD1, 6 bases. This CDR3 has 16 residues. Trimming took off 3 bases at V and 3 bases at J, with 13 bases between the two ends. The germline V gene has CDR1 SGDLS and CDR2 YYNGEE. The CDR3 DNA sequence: TGTGCCAGCAGCGAGCGGACAGTCTTTGGGGCCAACGTCCTGACTTTC. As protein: CASSERTVFGANVLTF.

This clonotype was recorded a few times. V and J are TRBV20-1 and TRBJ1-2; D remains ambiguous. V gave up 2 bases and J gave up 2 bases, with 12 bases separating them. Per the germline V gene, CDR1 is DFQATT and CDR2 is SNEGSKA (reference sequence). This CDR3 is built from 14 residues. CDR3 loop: CSARLRGGNYGYTF. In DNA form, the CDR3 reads TGCAGTGCTAGACTCCGGGGAGGAAACTATGGCTACACCTTC.